This TCR beta chain was found in a study of molecular identifiers for immune sequencing clone quantification. CDR3 length: 13 amino acids. Unmatched junction bases numbered 12, after V lost 8 bases and J lost 9 bases. Germline lookup yields CDR1 LNHDA and CDR2 SQIVND (reference sequence). Study results and caveats: Jurkat TCR RNA from one cell was spiked into some 1 million naive cells, and it was reportedly detectable there. Shared barcodes on identical TCR molecules could underestimate the sizes of highly expanded clones.

Concerning this clonotype: Its antigen remains unidentified.

TCRdb re-called the PCR reads through MiXCR, storing one row per CDR3 protein. Of around 470,000 distinct CDR3 sequences listed, roughly 24% were seen once; the top ten hold 0.7% to 0.9%. This chain connects TRBV19 to TRBJ2-7; 8 bases agree with TRBD2. This receptor was taken from a human donor in good health. Some libraries in this study had Jurkat cell RNA spiked in. Sequencing used naive CD8+ T cells from blood, with Jurkat cell RNA spiked in. The subset was: FACS-sorted CD8+CD4-CCR7+CD45RA+ naive T cells. The CDR3 sequence: CASGRGGFFGQYF. CDR3 in DNA: TGTGCCAGTGGGCGCGGGGGGTTCTTCGGGCAGTACTTC.